A selection of T cell receptor beta chains follows, all from one sample in a study of blood T cell repertoires in COVID-19. Assay: immunoSEQ multiplex PCR; the TCRdb copy retains only in-frame clones and omits some. The repertoire holds tens of thousands of clones, with roughly 83% as singletons. Sample: peripheral blood. The receptor set was obtained from a human donor in a cohort sampled during active COVID-19. The CDR3 runs from the conserved cysteine through the conserved F or W.

j_call v_call cdr3_aa
TRBJ1-4 TRBV19 CASSLSGGEEKLFF
TRBJ1-3 TRBV28 CASSSPGQGKFSGNTIYF
TRBJ1-1 TRBV15 CATSRGPSNTEAFF
TRBJ2-2 TRBV30 CACSLGEVTGELFF
TRBJ2-7 TRBV5-5 CASSLGGGDTYEQYF
TRBJ2-3 TRBV18 CASSPSPGGTDTQYF
TRBJ2-3 TRBV4-2 CASSAPGQEGSDTQYF
TRBJ2-6 TRBV2 CASSEYRGSGANVLTF
TRBJ2-2 TRBV29-1 CSAGGTSGANTGELFF
TRBJ1-1 TRBV4-1 CASSQDMSNTEAFF
TRBJ1-2 TRBV19 CASSARGDYGYTF
TRBJ2-2 TRBV9 CASSVSNGGASGELFF
TRBJ2-5 TRBV3-1/TRBV3-2 CASSPALLAAQYF
TRBJ2-5 TRBV7-9 CASSLAVGLAGGETQYF
TRBJ2-5 TRBV12-5 CASGLGRGPGQGSFETQYF
TRBJ1-1 TRBV7-2 CASSRQGAQTEAFF
TRBJ2-1 TRBV27 CASSFRTRGGRGEQFF
TRBJ2-1 TRBV7-2 CASSLDRDPFNEQFF
TRBJ1-1 TRBV4-1 CASSQHRGRSVNTEAFF
TRBJ2-6 TRBV2 CASSAPPGGATGANVLTF
TRBJ2-3 TRBV5-1 CASRGGLAGVRDTQYF
TRBJ1-3 TRBV6-1 CASSEIRALTGNTIYF
TRBJ2-3 TRBV7-9 CASSLDYGGNTDTQYF
TRBJ1-4 TRBV28 CASRPSGNEKLFF
TRBJ2-3 TRBV7-7 CASSTGQATDTQYF
TRBJ2-7 TRBV2 CASGRTFSYEQYF
TRBJ2-3 TRBV19 CASSRGQGTDTQYF
TRBJ2-1 TRBV30 CAWGSGTSGRADEQFF
TRBJ2-5 TRBV25-1 CASSEMAGAGETQYF
TRBJ2-7 TRBV3-1/TRBV3-2 CASSQGQNYEQYF
TRBJ2-2 TRBV4-1 CASSQDRNFANTGELFF
TRBJ1-6 TRBV6-5 CASSYWTANSPLHF
TRBJ1-6 TRBV5-4 CASSVDRTASPLHF
TRBJ2-7 TRBV6-5 CASSITSGGIYEQYF
TRBJ2-7 TRBV3-1/TRBV3-2 CASSQVEGGPQYF
TRBJ1-1 TRBV19 CASSIATRSNTEAFF
TRBJ2-5 TRBV6-6 CASNRGQETQYF
TRBJ1-6 TRBV28 CASSLAQEGWDSPLHF
TRBJ2-3 TRBV9 CASSVGARLLSSTDTQYF
TRBJ2-7 TRBV2 CASRAGSGYEQYF
TRBJ2-7 TRBV28 CASSSSGTGYHEQYF
TRBJ1-5 TRBV6-6 CASRARYRDHQPQHF
TRBJ1-1 TRBV7-2 CASISQAGLNTEAFF
TRBJ2-7 TRBV11-2 CASEKGLAGTYEQYF
TRBJ2-3 TRBV9 CASSSQRGGPTDTQYF
TRBJ1-4 TRBV24-1 CATSDSQGNEKLFF
TRBJ2-1 TRBV19 CASRSRTESYNEQFF
TRBJ1-6 TRBV11-2 CASSFRFVFALHF
TRBJ2-2 TRBV7-2 CASSLTPGTGELFF
TRBJ2-7 TRBV28 CASITASGGFSSSYEQYF